Following are 30 T cell receptor beta chains from one sample sequenced in a study of T cell responses to AZD1222 COVID-19 vaccine listed by TCRdb under 2021. The time point tag for this specimen amounts to: about 28 days (+/-7) after the second vaccine dose. Libraries were prepared through the immunoSEQ multiplex PCR assay. TCRdb's version of the immuneACCESS table is confined to in-frame rearrangements and falls short of the full clone set. An unresolved V gene accounts for under half of the shortfall where checked; the remainder is of unknown origin. The sample has approximately 170,000 clones on record, about 90% of them singletons. The leading ten clones occupy roughly 10% of the sample. Sequenced material: peripheral blood, taken 28 days after the second AZD1222 dose. The receptor set was obtained from an adult who received the AZD1222 COVID-19 vaccine.

The genes are TRBV7-2 and TRBJ1-4, with TRBD1 matching 8 bases. J lost 0 bases, V lost 5 bases, and 8 bases had no gene match. Germline V gene lookup returns CDR1 SGHTA and CDR2 FQGNSA. The CDR3 spans 17 residues. CDR3 protein: CASSPRQGPATNEKLFF. The CDR3 DNA is TGTGCCAGCAGCCCCCGACAGGGGCCCGCAACTAATGAAAAACTGTTTTTT.

This clone was detected once. The rearrangement uses TRBV7-9 and TRBJ1-3; 8 bases agree with TRBD1. This CDR3 spans 16 amino acids. Germline V CDR1 and CDR2: SEHNR, FQNEAQ (reference sequence). The V gene end was trimmed by 4 bases and the J gene end by 0 bases; junction bases not matched to a gene: 5. The CDR3 spells CASSSQGVSSGNTIYF. The CDR3 coding sequence is TGTGCCAGCAGCTCACAGGGGGTTAGCTCTGGAAACACCATATATTTT.

The rearrangement links TRBV5-6 to TRBJ1-2, with 9 bases matching TRBD1. Germline V gene sequence: CDR1 SGHDT, CDR2 YYEEEE. The CDR3 runs 18 residues. V was clipped by 1 base and J by 3 bases; unmatched bases: 13. The CDR3 region is CASSLRGTGSLMDYGYTF. CDR3 nucleotide sequence: TGTGCCAGCAGCTTGAGGGGGACAGGGTCACTTATGGACTATGGCTACACCTTC.

This chain joins TRBV3-1 (or the pseudogene TRBV3-2) and TRBJ1-1; 9 bases fit TRBD1. The ends lost 4 bases at V and 4 bases at J; junction bases unmatched: 1. From germline, CDR1 is LGHDT and CDR2 YNNKEL (reference sequence). CDR3 length: 13 residues. Here the CDR3 DNA reads TGTGCCAGCAGCCGACAGGGGGTCACTGAAGCTTTCTTT. Protein sequence: CASSRQGVTEAFF.

This CDR3 reads CASSHLGNQPQHF. The CDR3 coding sequence is TGTGCCAGCAGCCATTTAGGCAATCAGCCCCAGCATTTT. The chain has TRBV3-1 (or the pseudogene TRBV3-2) and TRBJ1-5; D is uncertain. CDR1 and CDR2 from the germline V gene are LGHDT and YNNKEL (reference sequence). CDR3 length: 13 amino acids. Deletions cut 3 bases from V and 2 bases from J, with 5 bases between.

J is TRBJ1-5 and V is TRBV15; D call uncertain. V lost 0 bases to trimming and J lost 5 bases, with 11 bases between them. CDR1 is LNHNV and CDR2 is YYDKDF in the germline V gene (reference sequence). This CDR3 has 15 residues. DNA of the CDR3: TGTGCCACCAGCAGAGATCTGGCAGATCATCAGCCCCAGCATTTT. Translation gives CATSRDLADHQPQHF.

V gene TRBV27 combines with J gene TRBJ2-7; 14 bases are shared with TRBD2. This CDR3 has 19 amino acids. V dropped 0 bases and J dropped 0; count of bases not matched to a gene: 7. Germline V gives CDR1 MNHEY, CDR2 SMNVEV (reference sequence). Written as DNA, the CDR3 is TGTGCCAGCAGTTTATCCGGGGGACTAGCGGGGGCCGTCTCCTACGAGCAGTACTTC. Protein: CASSLSGGLAGAVSYEQYF.

This clone was observed a handful of times. Here the CDR3 reads CAWSSSDYEQYF. CDR3 nucleotide sequence: TGTGCCTGGAGTTCCTCGGATTACGAGCAGTACTTC. The chain joins TRBV30 to TRBJ2-7; D is undetermined. The CDR3 contains 12 residues. Germline V CDR1 and CDR2: GTSNPN, SVGIG (reference sequence). The V gene lost 2 bases and the J gene lost 4 bases, with 9 bases spanning the gap.

CDR3 in amino acids: CASSRLPNTDTQYF. The CDR3 DNA follows: TGTGCCAGTAGTCGACTGCCAAACACAGATACGCAGTATTTT. The chain joins TRBV19 to TRBJ2-3; D is unclear. Trimming left V 5 bases short and J 2 bases short, with 11 bases between. Germline assignment: CDR1 LNHDA and CDR2 SQIVND (reference sequence). CDR3 length: 14 amino acids.

J is TRBJ1-5 and V is TRBV4-3, with 9 bases identical to TRBD1. From germline, CDR1 is LGHNA and CDR2 YSLEER. This CDR3 region has 15 residues. V dropped 0 bases and J dropped 7; count of bases not matched to a gene: 4. This CDR3 reads CASSQETGGSQPQHF. CDR3 bases: TGCGCCAGCAGCCAAGAAACAGGGGGCAGCCAGCCCCAGCATTTT.

V is TRBV7-6 and J is TRBJ1-5; D is undetermined. Germline V lookup: CDR1 SGHVS, CDR2 FNYEAQ. This CDR3 has 14 amino acids. Trimming took off 3 bases at V and 0 bases at J, with 6 bases between the two ends. In nucleotides, the CDR3 is TGTGCCAGCAGCTTGGGCCGTAGCAATCAGCCCCAGCATTTT. Its translation is CASSLGRSNQPQHF. The full variable domain, with the rest looked up from reference TRBV7-6 and TRBJ1-5, is GAGVSQSPRYKVTKRGQDVALRCDPISGHVSLYWYRQALGQGPEFLTYFNYEAQQDKSGLPNDRFSAERPEGSISTLTIQRTEQRDSAMYRCASSLGRSNQPQHFGDGTRLSIL.

J is TRBJ2-2 and V is TRBV30; maybe TRBD1 (5 bases). Per the germline V gene, CDR1 is GTSNPN and CDR2 is SVGIG (reference sequence). The CDR3 covers 14 residues. V lost 0 bases to trimming and J lost 4 bases, with 9 bases between them. CDR3 in amino acids: CAWSVSRVTGELFF. DNA of the CDR3: TGTGCCTGGAGTGTTTCCAGGGTCACCGGGGAGCTGTTTTTT. Using reference TRBV30 and TRBJ2-2 for the parts outside the CDR3, the full variable domain is SQTIHQWPATLVQPVGSPLSLECTVEGTSNPNLYWYRQAAGRGLQLLFYSVGIGQISSEVPQNLSASRPQDRQFILSSKKLLLSDSGFYLCAWSVSRVTGELFFGEGSRLTVL.

The rearrangement uses TRBV6-1 and TRBJ2-7; tentative D call: TRBD2 (6 bases). The CDR3 contains 15 residues. Germline values: CDR1 MNHNS, CDR2 SASEGT. V was shortened by 1 base and J by 0 bases, with 10 bases between the two germline ends. CDR3 residues: CASSEVGGTSYEQYF. The CDR3 bases are TGTGCCAGCAGTGAAGTGGGAGGTACCTCCTACGAGCAGTACTTC.

This clone was recorded only once. The chain is built from TRBV27 and TRBJ2-7, with 8 nucleotides matching TRBD1. The CDR3 consists of 14 residues. With 3 bases clipped from V and 6 bases from J, the junction kept 7 bases outside the gene matches. Per germline, CDR1 MNHEY and CDR2 SMNVEV (reference sequence). The CDR3 is CASSFPGQGGEQYF. In DNA form, the CDR3 reads TGTGCCAGCAGTTTTCCTGGACAGGGTGGCGAGCAGTACTTC.

This clone was seen more than once but under ten times. One end of the junction is discordant with germline, which a read error may explain. CDR3 protein: CASSLAPRLATSFEQYF. The CDR3 bases are TGTGCCAGCAGCTTAGCGCCCCGACTAGCCACGTCCTTCGAGCAGTACTTC. V usage is TRBV7-2 and J usage is TRBJ2-7; TRBD2 aligns across 7 bases. In germline, CDR1 is SGHTA, CDR2 FQGNSA. CDR3 length equals 17 residues.

The chain employs TRBV30 and TRBJ2-3; D remains unclear. This CDR3 is built from 14 residues. V gave up 4 bases and J gave up 0 bases, with 11 bases separating them. The V gene's germline CDR1 is GTSNPN and CDR2 SVGIG (reference sequence). The chain's CDR3 is CAWIRSTSTDTQYF. The CDR3 nucleotides read TGTGCCTGGATCCGGAGCACAAGCACAGATACGCAGTATTTT. Together with reference TRBV30 and TRBJ2-3, the CDR3 gives the full variable domain: SQTIHQWPATLVQPVGSPLSLECTVEGTSNPNLYWYRQAAGRGLQLLFYSVGIGQISSEVPQNLSASRPQDRQFILSSKKLLLSDSGFYLCAWIRSTSTDTQYFGPGTRLTVL.

The V call is TRBV9, the J call TRBJ1-4; tentative D call: TRBD1 (5 bases). CDR3 length: 16 residues. Trimming took 3 bases from V and 0 from J, leaving 12 bases between them. In germline, CDR1 is SGDLS, CDR2 YYNGEE. CDR3 sequence (DNA): TGTGCCAGCAGCGCAACAGGTCTCTCAACTAATGAAAAACTGTTTTTT. Residues: CASSATGLSTNEKLFF.

This clone occurred once. The chain links TRBV19 to TRBJ2-5, with TRBD1 identical over 7 bases. The V gene end was trimmed by 8 bases and the J gene end by 5 bases; junction bases not matched to a gene: 8. The CDR3 is 13 amino acids. Germline CDR1 LNHDA, CDR2 SQIVND (reference sequence). This chain's CDR3 is CASGTGVLETQYF. The CDR3 DNA follows: TGTGCCAGTGGAACAGGGGTTTTGGAGACCCAGTACTTC.

The chain has TRBV5-4 and TRBJ1-3; perhaps TRBD1 as D (6 bases). The V end was cut by 0 bases, the J end by 3 bases, with 10 bases between. CDR1 and CDR2 from the germline V gene are SGHNT and YYREEE (reference sequence). The CDR3 is made up of 15 amino acids. CDR3 region: CASSLDRDRGNTIYF. The CDR3 region has the DNA TGTGCCAGCAGCTTGGACAGGGATCGTGGAAACACCATATATTTT.

This clone was picked up one time. J is TRBJ2-2 and V is TRBV30; D perhaps matches TRBD1 (5 bases). CDR1 and CDR2 (germline): GTSNPN, SVGIG (reference sequence). The V end lost 2 bases, the J end lost 7 bases, and 11 bases lay between the germline ends. CDR3 length: 13 amino acids. CDR3 sequence: CAWSPQGFGELFF. The CDR3 coding sequence is TGTGCCTGGAGTCCCCAGGGCTTCGGGGAGCTGTTTTTT.

The chain combines TRBV7-3 with TRBJ2-3; 11 bases are shared with TRBD2. Germline CDR1 is SGHTA and CDR2 is FQGTGA. V shed 6 bases and J 1 base; nucleotides not matched to a gene: 6. This CDR3 has 16 residues. CDR3 loop: CASSSRSGGGTDTQYF. CDR3 nucleotide sequence: TGTGCCAGCAGTTCCCGTAGCGGGGGGGGCACAGATACGCAGTATTTT.

The DNA of the CDR3 is TGCGCCAGCAGCTTCGGACTAGCGGGGGGCCCCTACAATGAGCAGTTCTTC. Translation gives CASSFGLAGGPYNEQFF. The rearrangement links TRBV5-1 to TRBJ2-1, with TRBD2 matching over 14 bases. Germline V gives CDR1 SGHRS, CDR2 YFSETQ. CDR3 length: 17 residues. Trimming removed 2 bases from V and 2 bases from J; junction bases left unmatched: 3.

V gene TRBV6-5 combines with J gene TRBJ2-7; D remains ambiguous. The V gene's germline CDR1 is MNHEY and CDR2 SVGAGI. This CDR3 has 14 amino acids. V lost 6 bases and J lost 2, with 14 bases in between. The CDR3, as DNA: TGTGCCAGCAGCCCAAACCTGAAAACCTACGAGCAGTACTTC. Protein sequence: CASSPNLKTYEQYF.

The J gene is TRBJ2-1, the V gene TRBV19; D unresolved. Per the germline V gene, CDR1 is LNHDA and CDR2 is SQIVND (reference sequence). V was clipped by 1 base and J by 8 bases, with 9 bases between them. The length of the CDR3 is 13 residues. In DNA, the CDR3 is TGTGCCAGTAGTATAGGGTCCCTAGATGAGCAGTTCTTC. Residues: CASSIGSLDEQFF. Together with reference TRBV19 and TRBJ2-1, the CDR3 gives the full variable domain: DGGITQSPKYLFRKEGQNVTLSCEQNLNHDAMYWYRQDPGQGLRLIYYSQIVNDFQKGDIAEGYSVSREKKESFPLTVTSAQKNPTAFYLCASSIGSLDEQFFGPGTRLTVL.

The chain links TRBV19 to TRBJ2-2; D perhaps matches TRBD1 (6 bases). V lost 5 bases to trimming and J lost 1 base, with 17 bases between them. The CDR3 consists of 17 residues. Germline V gene sequence: CDR1 LNHDA, CDR2 SQIVND (reference sequence). The CDR3 bases are TGTGCCAGTAGTCCCCGGGACACGACATTGAACACCGGGGAGCTGTTTTTT. This sequence encodes CASSPRDTTLNTGELFF.

The chain employs TRBV5-8 and TRBJ1-2; D is unresolved. V was clipped by 2 bases and J by 8 bases, with 7 bases between them. The CDR3 runs 11 residues. Germline CDR1 and CDR2: SGHTS and YDEGEE. In nucleotides, the CDR3 is TGTGCCAGCAGCTTAGTGGAAGGCTACACCTTC. Its translation is CASSLVEGYTF.

J is TRBJ2-2 and V is TRBV9, with D possibly TRBD2 on 5 matching bases. Germline-derived CDR1 and CDR2 are SGDLS and YYNGEE. CDR3 length equals 19 residues. The V end lost 0 bases, the J end lost 7 bases, and 25 bases lay between the germline ends. CDR3 loop: CASSVATLVPSLAIGELFF. CDR3 sequence (DNA): TGTGCCAGCAGCGTAGCTACTCTGGTTCCTTCCCTAGCAATCGGGGAGCTGTTTTTT.

The CDR3 sequence: CASSLTRLMNTEAFF. As DNA, the CDR3 is TGTGCCAGCAGCTTAACCAGGCTCATGAACACTGAAGCTTTCTTT. The rearrangement uses TRBV7-3 and TRBJ1-1; D ambiguous. The CDR3 is 15 amino acids. The V and J ends lost 0 bases and 0 bases respectively, with 8 bases between them. From germline, CDR1 is SGHTA and CDR2 FQGTGA.

This clone was counted between two and nine times. The V call is TRBV28, the J call TRBJ1-2, with a weak D call TRBD1 (5 bases). V was pared by 5 bases and J by 4 bases, with 14 bases between. CDR3 length: 14 amino acids. Germline lookup yields CDR1 MDHEN and CDR2 SYDVKM. The chain's CDR3 is CASSETAFVYGYTF. The CDR3 DNA is TGTGCCAGCAGTGAGACAGCCTTTGTCTATGGCTACACCTTC.

The genes are TRBV5-4 and TRBJ1-3; D ambiguous. V gave up 1 base and J gave up 3 bases, with 11 bases separating them. The CDR3 is 15 residues long. Per germline, CDR1 SGHNT and CDR2 YYREEE (reference sequence). The CDR3 is CASSLRGGGGNTIYF. The CDR3 nucleotides read TGTGCCAGCAGCTTGCGGGGTGGCGGTGGAAACACCATATATTTT.